This TCR beta chain stems from a study of spatial heterogeneity in lung cancer. Turning to the study itself: Follow-up PBMC specimens underwent sequencing when available; their median timing was around 2 years after resection. Study-wide points: Tumor TCRs that were ubiquitous and expanded showed up in blood more at resection than follow-up.

Germline CDR1 reads LNHDA; CDR2 reads SQIVND (reference sequence). The CDR3 runs to 14 residues. Between the trimmed V and J ends, which lost 6 bases and 4 bases, there was a span of 15 bases. This clonotype was recorded at least ten times. The antigen is not known. Time point reported: blood at routine non-recurrence follow-up after resection. The sequenced material consisted of unsorted whole RNA from tumor, nontumor lung or frozen PBMC. TCR cDNA molecules each had a unique molecular identifier. TCRdb passed the 5' RACE reads through MiXCR, listing each CDR3 protein once. Seen here are under 150,000 distinct CDR3 sequences, approximately 10% observed once, and the top ten hold roughly 26%.

The source of this sequence is a female donor with early-stage non-small cell lung cancer. The source material was PBMCs, sampled at follow-up. V is TRBV19 and J is TRBJ2-5, with D maybe TRBD2 (6 bases). CDR3 sequence reads: CASRGRGRGETQYF. Written as DNA, the CDR3 is TGTGCCAGTAGAGGCCGAGGGCGGGGAGAGACCCAGTACTTC. Supplemented by reference TRBV19 and TRBJ2-5, the full variable domain reads DGGITQSPKYLFRKEGQNVTLSCEQNLNHDAMYWYRQDPGQGLRLIYYSQIVNDFQKGDIAEGYSVSREKKESFPLTVTSAQKNPTAFYLCASRGRGRGETQYFGPGTRLLVL.